The source of this T cell receptor (beta chain) is a study of shared clonotypes between healthy human individuals. Negatively enriched CD4+ T cells were divided by CD45RA into naive and memory. TCRdb's table, derived via immunoSEQ multiplex PCR, lists solely in-frame clones and lacks some. This table holds 800,000 to 1,200,000 clones, 78% found once. Comment on this clone: Its antigen is still unknown. This may come from a read error, since a much larger clone is one base off. The same CDR3 arises from other DNA sequences in this sample as well.

Overall study findings and caveats: Among non-shared clonotypes, generation probabilities were lower than among those shared by all four donors.

The TCR comes from a man younger than 35 in good health. Some clones in this sample may be carry-over from other donors' samples. The sequenced sample was memory CD4+ T cells from PBMCs. As for subset: CD45RA-negative fraction.

The CDR3 nucleotides read TGTGCCAGCAGCTCCGGGACAGGCACAGATACGCAGTATTTT. It translates to CASSSGTGTDTQYF. V is TRBV7-3 and J is TRBJ2-3; TRBD1 matches 7 bases. Germline V lookup: CDR1 SGHTA, CDR2 FQGTGA. CDR3 length: 14 amino acids. The V and J ends lost 4 bases and 1 base, in that order; junction bases with no gene match: 2.